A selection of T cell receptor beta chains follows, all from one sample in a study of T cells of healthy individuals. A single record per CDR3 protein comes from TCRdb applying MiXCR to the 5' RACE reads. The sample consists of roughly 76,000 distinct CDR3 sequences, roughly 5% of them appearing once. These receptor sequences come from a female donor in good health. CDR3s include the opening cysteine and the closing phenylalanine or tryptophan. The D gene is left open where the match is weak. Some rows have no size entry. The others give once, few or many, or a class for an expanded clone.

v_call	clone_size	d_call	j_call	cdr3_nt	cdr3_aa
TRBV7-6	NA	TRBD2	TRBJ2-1	TGTGCCAGCAGCTTATTTACTACGGCTGCGGGAGGGCCCTACAATGAGCAGTTCTTC	CASSLFTTAAGGPYNEQFF
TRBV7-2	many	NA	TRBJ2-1	TGTGCCAGCAGCCCCAATTCCGGGACTGCGGGCAATGAGCAGTTCTTC	CASSPNSGTAGNEQFF
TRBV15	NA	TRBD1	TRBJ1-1	TGTGCCACCAGCAGAGCTACCAGGGGGCTGGACACTGAAGCTTTCTTT	CATSRATRGLDTEAFF
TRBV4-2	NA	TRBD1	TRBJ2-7	TGTGCCAGCAGCCAACCCCGGGCGGGACAGGGGTGGTACGAGCAGTACTTC	CASSQPRAGQGWYEQYF
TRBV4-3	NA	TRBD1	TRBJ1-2	TGCGCCAGCAGCAAGTGGGGGACAGGGCGGAGGAACTATGGCTACACCTTC	CASSKWGTGRRNYGYTF
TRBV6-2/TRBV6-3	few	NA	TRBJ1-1	TGTGCCAGCAGTTCGAGGGATGGCACTGAAGCTTTCTTT	CASSSRDGTEAFF
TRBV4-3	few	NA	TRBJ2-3	TGCGCCAGCAGCCAAGAAAGACTACTAACTAGCACAGATACGCAGTATTTT	CASSQERLLTSTDTQYF
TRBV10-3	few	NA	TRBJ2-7	TGTGCCATCAGCCCGACCCGCGACGAGCAGTACTTC	CAISPTRDEQYF
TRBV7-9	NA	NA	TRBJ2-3	TGTGCCAGCAGCTTATATACAGATACGCAGTATTTT	CASSLYTDTQYF
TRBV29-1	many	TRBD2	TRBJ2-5	TGCAGCGCCGGGACTAGCGGGACCCAGTACTTC	CSAGTSGTQYF
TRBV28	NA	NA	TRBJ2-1	TGTGCCAGCAGTTTATTCGGGGAGCAGTTCTTC	CASSLFGEQFF
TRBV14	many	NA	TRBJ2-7	TGTGCCAGCAGCCCCCGGGACTTGTCCTACGAGCAGTACTTC	CASSPRDLSYEQYF
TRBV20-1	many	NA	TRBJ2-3	TGCAGTGCTAGATCCCTTACCGGGGTAGTTGGCCACGAAACGGGAAACACAGATACGCAGTATTTT	CSARSLTGVVGHETGNTDTQYF
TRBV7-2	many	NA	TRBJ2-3	TGTGCCAGCAGCTTCTCAGGGGCGACCACAGATACGCAGTATTTT	CASSFSGATTDTQYF
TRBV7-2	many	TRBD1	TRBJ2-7	TGTGCCAGCAGCTTCACCGGGACAGAACCCTACGAGCAGTACTTC	CASSFTGTEPYEQYF
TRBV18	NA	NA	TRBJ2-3	TGTGCCAGCTCACCCGGCCTCATGCCAGATACGCAGTATTTT	CASSPGLMPDTQYF
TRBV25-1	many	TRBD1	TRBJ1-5	TGTGCCAGCAGTCGTCGGACAGGGGAAGAACAGCCCCAGCATTTT	CASSRRTGEEQPQHF
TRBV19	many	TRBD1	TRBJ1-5	TGTGCCAGTACCGCCGGACAGGGCAATCAGCCCCAGCATTTT	CASTAGQGNQPQHF
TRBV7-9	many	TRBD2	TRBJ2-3	TGTGCCAGCAGCCCCAGATGGGAGCGGGACGACACAGATACGCAGTATTTT	CASSPRWERDDTDTQYF
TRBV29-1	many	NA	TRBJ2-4	TGCAGCGTTGATAGGCCCCCGATTCAGTACTTC	CSVDRPPIQYF
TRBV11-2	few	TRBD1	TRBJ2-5	TGTGCCAGCAGCCGGACAGGGGGTCAAGAGACCCAGTACTTC	CASSRTGGQETQYF
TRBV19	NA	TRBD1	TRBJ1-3	TGTGCCAGTAGTACGATTACAGGGGACGGAAACACCATATATTTT	CASSTITGDGNTIYF
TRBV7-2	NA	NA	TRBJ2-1	TGTGCCAGCAGCTCGGCGGGCGGGACCAATGAGCAGTTCTTC	CASSSAGGTNEQFF
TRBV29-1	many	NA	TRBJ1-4	TGCAGCGTTCAGGCAACTAATGAAAAACTGTTTTTT	CSVQATNEKLFF
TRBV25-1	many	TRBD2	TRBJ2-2	TGTGCCAGCAGGAGCGGGAGGGACACCGGGGAGCTGTTTTTT	CASRSGRDTGELFF
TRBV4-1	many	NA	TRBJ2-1	TGCGCCAGCAGCCAAACCAGGGTTTACAATGAGCAGTTCTTC	CASSQTRVYNEQFF
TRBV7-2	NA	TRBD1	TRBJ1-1	TGTGCCAGCCGAAGGGGGCAGGGTGAAGCTTTCTTT	CASRRGQGEAFF
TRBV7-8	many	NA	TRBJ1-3	TGTGCCAGCAGCTTAGCCCCCTACAGGGTTCTCTCTGGAAACACCATATATTTT	CASSLAPYRVLSGNTIYF
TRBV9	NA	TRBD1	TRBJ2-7	TGTGCCAGCAGCGTAGCTACAGGGGTGATCGACGAGCAGTACTTC	CASSVATGVIDEQYF
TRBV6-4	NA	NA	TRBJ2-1	TGTGCCAGCAGTGACTCGACCGGGAACGAGCAGTTCTTC	CASSDSTGNEQFF
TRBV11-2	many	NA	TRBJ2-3	TGTGCCAGCAGCTTAAATGGTGGCACAGATACGCAGTATTTT	CASSLNGGTDTQYF
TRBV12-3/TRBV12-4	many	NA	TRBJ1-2	TGTGCCAGCACCTCCGACGGGAGCTATGGCTACACCTTC	CASTSDGSYGYTF